The T cell receptor beta chain described here comes from a study of blood T cells in healthy people across ages. Study-wide points: Long-lived and aged donors differed, with more naive CD4+ cells and higher diversity in the long-lived.

Trimming cost V 4 bases and J 6 bases, with 17 bases left between them. CDR3 length equals 15 residues. The germline CDR1 and CDR2 sequences are LGHDT and YNNKEL (reference sequence). The sample providers were healthy Caucasian people from Russia, aged roughly 6 to 95. This clonotype appeared a few times. Its antigen is currently unknown. A second PCR, run for about 7 to 11 cycles, used a sample-barcoded 5' primer plus a J-beta primer mix. TCRdb re-called the 5' RACE reads with MiXCR, one entry per CDR3 protein. This sample carries hundreds of thousands of distinct CDR3 sequences, roughly 20% of them seen once, and the ten largest clones take about 22%.

J is TRBJ2-3 and V is TRBV3-1; D tentatively reads TRBD1 or TRBD2 (6 bases each). Source material: blood. This receptor was identified in a man in his 70s in good health. For the CDR3, the DNA is TGTGCCAGCAGCCGTGGGAGCGGGCAGGGGGATACGCAGTATTTT. Protein: CASSRGSGQGDTQYF.